The rows below give T cell receptor beta chains drawn from one sample of a study of vaccination and CD4 T cells after COVID-19. TCRdb reprocessed the PCR reads with MiXCR, giving one entry per CDR3 protein. The sample contains about 15,000 distinct CDR3 sequences, about two fifths of which appear only once. Their antigens remain unidentified. The source was CD4+ T cells from blood, cultured in vitro, collected before SARS-CoV-2 vaccination. Receptors originate from a human donor who had recovered from COVID-19. Both conserved end residues are part of each CDR3. The D gene is left open where the match is weak. Clone size, where shown, is once, few, many, or a class for clones that have expanded.

size,D,V,length,J,CDR3,DNA
few,.,TRBV20-1,16,TRBJ1-2,CSARDLVTTASYGYTF,TGCAGTGCTAGAGATCTGGTGACGACAGCCTCCTATGGCTACACCTTC
.,.,TRBV7-2,17,TRBJ2-3,CASSLVGGGRLKDTQYF,TGTGCCAGCAGCTTAGTGGGCGGGGGCCGATTAAAAGATACGCAGTATTTT
.,.,TRBV20-1,14,TRBJ2-3,CSAWDTRVMDTQYF,TGCAGTGCTTGGGACACTAGGGTTATGGATACGCAGTATTTT
few,.,TRBV7-2,15,TRBJ2-5,CASSLDGRGQETQYF,TGTGCCAGCAGCTTAGATGGCAGGGGCCAAGAGACCCAGTACTTC
few,TRBD1,TRBV19,14,TRBJ2-3,CASSIDRGTDTQYF,TGTGCCAGTAGTATCGACAGGGGGACCGATACGCAGTATTTT
few,TRBD1,TRBV2,16,TRBJ1-1,CASSLGTDYMNTEAFF,TGTGCCAGCAGTCTTGGGACAGACTATATGAACACTGAAGCTTTCTTT
.,TRBD1,TRBV7-2,15,TRBJ1-4,CASSLWGQGYEKLFF,TGTGCCAGCAGCTTGTGGGGACAGGGGTATGAAAAACTGTTTTTT
few,TRBD1,TRBV6-5,14,TRBJ2-7,CASSYRDRVYEQYF,TGTGCCAGCAGTTACAGGGACAGGGTCTACGAGCAGTACTTC
once,.,TRBV27,13,TRBJ2-3,CASSPTSTDTQYF,TGTGCCAGCAGTCCAACTAGCACAGATACGCAGTATTTT
few,.,TRBV20-1,13,TRBJ2-7,CSAWDGLSYEQYF,TGCAGTGCTTGGGACGGACTCTCCTACGAGCAGTACTTC
.,TRBD2,TRBV2,13,TRBJ2-1,CASGTSGRHEQFF,TGTGCCAGCGGGACTAGCGGGAGACACGAGCAGTTCTTC
.,.,TRBV28,16,TRBJ2-7,CASSSPPGTGSYEQYF,TGTGCCAGCAGTTCCCCTCCCGGGACTGGTTCCTACGAGCAGTACTTC
.,.,TRBV12-3/TRBV12-4,18,TRBJ2-7,CASSYTLTGLAARYEQYF,TGTGCCAGCAGCTACACCTTAACAGGGTTGGCTGCGAGATACGAGCAGTACTTC
medium-sized,TRBD1,TRBV20-1,13,TRBJ1-5,CSAKGTATQPQHF,TGCAGTGCTAAGGGGACAGCAACCCAGCCCCAGCATTTT
.,.,TRBV15,14,TRBJ1-1,CATSRDTANTEAFF,TGTGCCACCAGCAGAGATACGGCTAACACTGAAGCTTTCTTT
.,.,TRBV7-8,16,TRBJ1-5,CASSLVGTHGDQPQHF,TGTGCCAGCAGCTTAGTGGGTACCCACGGGGATCAGCCCCAGCATTTT
.,TRBD2,TRBV19,17,TRBJ2-2,CASSIVPVAGYTGELFF,TGTGCCAGTAGTATAGTACCGGTAGCGGGGTACACCGGGGAGCTGTTTTTT
few,.,TRBV20-1,15,TRBJ1-2,CSARVSGGFDYGYTF,TGCAGTGCTAGAGTCTCCGGGGGTTTTGACTATGGCTACACCTTC
.,TRBD1,TRBV19,15,TRBJ1-4,CASSTTGGNGEKLFF,TGTGCCAGTAGTACAACAGGGGGCAACGGTGAAAAACTGTTTTTT
.,TRBD1,TRBV11-2,17,TRBJ2-1,CASSLAVGQGDYNEQFF,TGTGCCAGCAGCTTAGCTGTGGGACAGGGAGACTACAATGAGCAGTTCTTC
.,.,TRBV6-2/TRBV6-3,14,TRBJ2-7,CASSYLQRFYEQYF,TGTGCCAGCAGTTACTTACAGAGATTCTACGAGCAGTACTTC
.,.,TRBV7-2,14,TRBJ2-5,CASSGDDSSETQYF,TGTGCCAGCAGCGGCGATGACAGCTCGGAGACCCAGTACTTC
.,TRBD1,TRBV7-2,15,TRBJ1-6,CASSFWGTGNSPLHF,TGTGCCAGCAGCTTTTGGGGGACAGGAAATTCACCCCTCCACTTT
few,.,TRBV20-1,18,TRBJ1-1,CSAREGGRTRNMNTEAFF,TGCAGTGCTAGAGAAGGAGGGAGGACAAGAAACATGAACACTGAAGCTTTCTTT
.,TRBD2,TRBV29-1,16,TRBJ2-5,CSVAQTTSGGSTAQYF,TGCAGCGTTGCCCAAACGACTAGCGGGGGATCCACGGCCCAGTACTTC
.,TRBD2,TRBV20-1,14,TRBJ2-4,CSASLGLTQNIQYF,TGCAGTGCTAGCTTGGGACTAACCCAAAACATTCAGTACTTC
few,.,TRBV6-2/TRBV6-3,15,TRBJ1-5,CASSRATGAGQPQHF,TGTGCCAGCAGCCGTGCGACGGGGGCGGGCCAGCCCCAGCATTTT
few,.,TRBV6-2/TRBV6-3,16,TRBJ2-3,CASSRGRGSGTDTQYF,TGTGCCAGCAGTCGTGGGAGAGGGTCGGGCACAGATACGCAGTATTTT
.,TRBD2,TRBV7-8,14,TRBJ2-7,CTSSLAGGNYEQYF,TGTACCAGCAGCTTAGCGGGGGGCAACTACGAGCAGTACTTC
few,TRBD2,TRBV10-3,16,TRBJ2-1,CAIRSQIAGAGDEQFF,TGTGCCATCAGGAGCCAGATAGCGGGAGCTGGTGATGAGCAGTTCTTC
.,TRBD1,TRBV7-2,13,TRBJ2-7,CASSSQGVDEQYF,TGTGCCAGCAGCTCACAGGGGGTGGACGAGCAGTACTTC
.,.,TRBV7-6,15,TRBJ1-2,CASSPITGSGYGYTF,TGTGCCAGCAGCCCCATTACAGGGTCGGGCTATGGCTACACCTTC
few,.,TRBV12-3/TRBV12-4,13,TRBJ1-5,CASRQSGDQPQHF,TGTGCCAGCAGGCAGAGCGGGGATCAGCCCCAGCATTTT
few,.,TRBV27,12,TRBJ1-1,CASRRGGTEAFF,TGTGCCAGCAGACGGGGGGGTACTGAAGCTTTCTTT
few,.,TRBV10-3,11,TRBJ1-2,CATLYEGGYTF,TGTGCCACTCTTTACGAGGGGGGCTACACCTTC
few,.,TRBV6-5,15,TRBJ1-3,CASSWAGGSGNTIYF,TGTGCCAGCAGTTGGGCCGGAGGGTCTGGAAACACCATATATTTT
.,.,TRBV27,16,TRBJ2-7,CASSSYPIGGLYEQYF,TGTGCCAGCAGTTCCTACCCGATCGGGGGGCTATACGAGCAGTACTTC
.,TRBD1,TRBV5-6,18,TRBJ1-2,CASSSRYAQGQGSYGYTF,TGTGCCAGCAGCTCGCGGTACGCGCAAGGACAGGGATCCTATGGCTACACCTTC
few,.,TRBV6-5,17,TRBJ1-2,CASSSSTPGQGSWGYTF,.
.,TRBD1,TRBV5-4,16,TRBJ2-2,CASSPQGTGVIGELFF,TGTGCCAGCAGCCCGCAGGGCACAGGGGTAATCGGGGAGCTGTTTTTT
few,TRBD1,TRBV27,12,TRBJ2-7,CASSSPGGEQYF,TGTGCCAGCAGTTCCCCAGGGGGCGAGCAGTACTTC
.,TRBD1,TRBV2,16,TRBJ1-5,CASSEQGARSNQPQHF,TGTGCCAGCAGTGAACAGGGGGCGCGTAGCAATCAGCCCCAGCATTTT